The TCR beta chain described here comes from a study of T cell responses to AZD1222 COVID-19 vaccine. Sequenced by immunoSEQ multiplex PCR; TCRdb stores in-frame clones only, minus some. The sample lists 130,000 or so clones; 75% to 90% were seen once. Study conclusions and caveats: Clonal diversity was possibly underestimated, and the donors were mostly white British, with more females. After two AZD1222 doses, spike-specific TCR breadth and depth rose versus day 0.

CDR3 length: 12 residues. Germline CDR1 reads SQVTM; CDR2 reads ANQGSEA. J lost 3 bases, V lost 6 bases, and 4 bases had no gene match. Concerning this clone: Its antigen is as yet unknown.

Sequenced material: peripheral blood, taken on day 0 of AZD1222 vaccination. The origin of this receptor is an adult in good health. The V call is TRBV29-1, the J call TRBJ1-1; 7 bases agree with TRBD1. The CDR3 here is CSVDTGDTEAFF. The CDR3 region has the DNA TGCAGCGTAGATACAGGGGACACTGAAGCTTTCTTT.